This T cell receptor beta chain was recorded in a study of radiation and T cells in renal cell carcinoma. Regarding the study as a whole: Pretreatment tumor biopsies were lacking, so baseline clonotypes are unknown. In blood, top tumor clones expanded by 2 weeks, shrinking by 4.

This CDR3 has 13 amino acids. The V gene's germline CDR1 is SGHTA and CDR2 FQGTGA. The ends were cut back, 4 bases at V and 4 bases at J, with 10 bases in the middle. Time point denoted: baseline pretreatment blood. The treatment was: 15 Gy SBRT to primary tumor, nephrectomy 4 weeks later. Remarks on this clone: Its antigen is as yet unknown. The sample holds other DNA sequences that translate to the same CDR3.

Sequencing used immunoSEQ multiplex PCR; TCRdb keeps in-frame clones, though not all of them. The sample has about 150,000 clones, about 85% seen once. The chain combines TRBV7-3 with TRBJ1-1, with a tentative D call TRBD1 (6 bases). The source is a woman between 65 and 79 years old with renal cell carcinoma. The sample consisted of blood, taken from a patient whose treatment included radiotherapy and nephrectomy. Here the CDR3 reads CASSWQGSTEAFF. The CDR3 DNA reads as TGTGCCAGCAGCTGGCAGGGGAGCACTGAAGCTTTCTTT.